This TCR beta chain was documented in a study of vaccination effects on CD4 cells after COVID-19. Concerning this clone: The antigen is undetermined.

ViraFEST expansion of antigen-specific CD4+ T cells with viral peptide pools preceded sequencing. Following 10 days of culture, CD4+ T cells were isolated. The healthy vaccine recipients, who had no prior SARS-CoV-2 infection, showed negative nucleocapsid antibodies. The authors replaced half the medium with IL-2 medium on days 3 and 7. The CDR3 has 17 residues. V lost 5 bases and J lost 3; bases outside the gene matches: 14. Germline CDR1 PRHDT, CDR2 FYEKMQ (reference sequence). Method: immunoSEQ multiplex PCR; TCRdb's copy keeps in-frame clones and lacks some. The sample lists 35,000 to 40,000 clones, 66% seen once, with just under 15% in the top ten.

The source material was CD4+ T cells from PBMCs cultured with HCoV-OC43 spike peptides, sampled before COVID-19 vaccination. Subset defined: HCoV-OC43 spike overlapping peptide pool stimulation. The TCR was taken from a human donor who received a COVID-19 vaccine. The chain carries TRBV13 and TRBJ2-7; 9 nucleotides match TRBD2. For the CDR3, the DNA is TGTGCCAGCAGCCCCCCTTGGGTCAGCGGGGGGCACTACGAGCAGTACTTC. It yields the protein CASSPPWVSGGHYEQYF.